Listed here are 2 T cell receptor beta chains from one sample, sequenced in a study of CD8+ T cells in alopecia areata (dated by TCRdb to the late 2010s). Libraries came from the immunoSEQ multiplex PCR assay. To provide template for TCR sequencing, every sample had RNA extracted and reverse transcribed into cDNA. This immuneACCESS table, as held by TCRdb, lists in-frame sequences with V and J called but not all clones. Of the missing ones, under half trace to an unresolved V gene in checked studies; the others have no known cause. The table for this sample lists approximately 29,000 clones; about 80% of them were counted only once. About a fifth of the sample belongs to the ten largest clones. The sample taken for sequencing was NKG2D-low CD8+ T cells sorted from blood. What the cell subset or site label conveys for this sample: sorted CD8+ NKG2D-low blood T cells. The receptors derive from a human donor with alopecia areata.

This chain uses TRBV2 with TRBJ2-7; D is possibly TRBD2 (5 bases). Germline CDR1 and CDR2: SNHLY and FYNNEI. The CDR3 runs to 13 residues. V shed 2 bases and J shed 2 bases, with 7 bases lying between them. CDR3 sequence: CASSESGTYEQYF. The CDR3 DNA reads as TGTGCCAGCAGTGAATCGGGGACCTACGAGCAGTACTTC.

The chain has TRBV30 and TRBJ1-1; D not certain. This CDR3 has 13 residues. Looked up from germline, CDR1 is GTSNPN and CDR2 is SVGIG (reference sequence). Trimming cost V 3 bases and J 1 base, with 9 bases left between them. This CDR3 is CAWSSAENTEAFF. CDR3 coding DNA: TGTGCCTGGAGCTCGGCAGAGAACACTGAAGCTTTCTTT. Looking up the rest from reference TRBV30 and TRBJ1-1 gives the full variable domain: SQTIHQWPATLVQPVGSPLSLECTVEGTSNPNLYWYRQAAGRGLQLLFYSVGIGQISSEVPQNLSASRPQDRQFILSSKKLLLSDSGFYLCAWSSAENTEAFFGQGTRLTVV.